The sequence of this TCR beta chain was determined in a study of blood T cell repertoires in COVID-19. Overall study: Samples of COVID-19 (acute and convalescent) were obtained from the United States, Italy and Spain. PBMCs, B-cell-depleted T cells, or T cells were the source of the cDNA or gDNA that made up the material.

CDR1 ENHRY and CDR2 SYGVKD come from the germline V gene. V trimming: 10 bases; J trimming: 7 bases; junction bases outside the gene matches: 10. This CDR3 is 14 amino acids long. How the authors handled the data: Amplification of reference gene primers was used by the study to estimate nucleated cell counts. Profiled with immunoSEQ multiplex PCR; TCRdb holds only in-frame clones, not every one. V, J and clone size are those of that table, while D and trimming were read from the DNA. The sample contains over 150,000 clones, roughly 80% of which appear only once. Material: peripheral blood. This receptor was identified in a man aged 80 or over with acute or convalescent COVID-19. This sequence joins TRBV10-3 and TRBJ1-1; 12 bases align to TRBD1. This CDR3 reads CATAGTGGFGEAFF. CDR3 coding DNA: TGTGCCACCGCCGGGACAGGGGGCTTCGGTGAAGCTTTCTTT.